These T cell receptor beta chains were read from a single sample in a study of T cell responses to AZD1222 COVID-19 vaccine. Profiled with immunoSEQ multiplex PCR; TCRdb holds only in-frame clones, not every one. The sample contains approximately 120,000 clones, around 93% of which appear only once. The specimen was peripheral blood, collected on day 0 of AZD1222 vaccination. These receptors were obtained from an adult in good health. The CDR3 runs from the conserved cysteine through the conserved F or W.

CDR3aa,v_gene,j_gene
CASSPSPGMNTEAFF,TRBV5-1,TRBJ1-1
CAISHTTGGNEKLFF,TRBV10-3,TRBJ1-4
CASSRGGIEAFF,TRBV7-9,TRBJ1-1
CASSLGDRFNEKLFF,TRBV11-2,TRBJ1-4
CASSPTGVSWGYTF,TRBV3-1/TRBV3-2,TRBJ1-2
CASVTGAGNQPQHF,TRBV6-5,TRBJ1-5
CASSERQGLNTEAFF,TRBV10-1,TRBJ1-1
CASSRTLVRPHNEQFF,TRBV19,TRBJ2-1
CASSQGHEDHSYGYTF,TRBV4-2,TRBJ1-2
CASSPPNRENSPLHF,TRBV18,TRBJ1-6
CASSPPRGGLINEQFF,TRBV18,TRBJ2-1
CASSPRHSGTYEQYF,TRBV3-1/TRBV3-2,TRBJ2-7
CATSRDPPGNSPLHF,TRBV15,TRBJ1-6
CASGTGESSYNEQFF,TRBV4-1,TRBJ2-1
CASNIGNTEAFF,TRBV5-6,TRBJ1-1
CAISSSRDEPDTQYF,TRBV10-3,TRBJ2-3
CASSFGNSPLHF,TRBV12-3/TRBV12-4,TRBJ1-6
CASSQWDKGANTEAFF,TRBV4-3,TRBJ1-1
CSAQGALNNEQFF,TRBV29-1,TRBJ2-1
CASSLDTNTGELFF,TRBV7-6,TRBJ2-2
CASGLVTSSYEQYF,TRBV12-5,TRBJ2-7
CASSLGGTGLTEAFF,TRBV28,TRBJ1-1
CASSLAAAGGAYEQFF,TRBV5-5,TRBJ2-1
CASSSGQPYGYTF,TRBV18,TRBJ1-2
CASTWSRTDTQYF,TRBV7-9,TRBJ2-3
CASSKRAGLAGTYERYF,TRBV7-8,TRBJ2-7
CASSQAYVSGNTIYF,TRBV3-1/TRBV3-2,TRBJ1-3
CAIPGRAGDEQFF,TRBV12-3/TRBV12-4,TRBJ2-1
CASSLAYTDTQYF,TRBV5-1,TRBJ2-3
CASGTGTGARGYTF,TRBV2,TRBJ1-2
CASSSQGGNTEAFF,TRBV7-9,TRBJ1-1
CSARTEAYEQYF,TRBV29-1,TRBJ2-7
CASSPTGGGYYGYTF,TRBV3-1/TRBV3-2,TRBJ1-2
CASSFRQGPAHYGYTF,TRBV9,TRBJ1-2
CASSPGQGNYGYTF,TRBV7-2,TRBJ1-2
CASSLTGWDRSYGYTF,TRBV5-1,TRBJ1-2
CASSAGTASPAYGYTF,TRBV9,TRBJ1-2
CASSAGSGNEQFF,TRBV9,TRBJ2-1
CASSSIGTGWAATYEQYF,TRBV7-9,TRBJ2-7
CASGSPRRDRFIDEAFF,TRBV12-5,TRBJ1-1
CASSQQGAGTDTQYF,TRBV18,TRBJ2-3
CASSSAHQLREVPGYTF,TRBV11-2,TRBJ1-2
CASTQGLSQETQYF,TRBV3-1/TRBV3-2,TRBJ2-5
CASSLVAGDGYEQYF,TRBV7-8,TRBJ2-7
CASSRVLRALNYGYTF,TRBV5-4,TRBJ1-2